This T cell receptor beta chain was sequenced for a study of T cell responses to AZD1222 COVID-19 vaccine. Generated by immunoSEQ multiplex PCR, the TCRdb table keeps only in-frame clones and is missing some. The sample carries approximately 160,000 clones, approximately 90% recorded once. The CDR3 covers 14 residues. Trimming removed 6 bases from V and 6 bases from J; junction bases left unmatched: 7. Germline loops: CDR1 MNHEY, CDR2 SVGAGI. The receptor's source is an adult in good health. The rearrangement joins TRBV6-5 to TRBJ1-4; 7 nucleotides match TRBD1. The sequenced sample was peripheral blood, obtained on day 0 of AZD1222 vaccination. The CDR3, as DNA: TGTGCCAGCAGCCTCAGGGGGAAGGATGAAAAACTGTTTTTT. This codes for CASSLRGKDEKLFF.